Listed below are T cell receptor beta chains from one sample, sequenced in a study of metastatic and nonmetastatic thyroid tumors. TCRdb recomputed clones from the PCR reads via MiXCR. The top ten hold 25% to 35% of the sample, which has under 25,000 clones, about 20% seen once. Sequencing input: blood. These receptor sequences come from a female donor with papillary thyroid cancer or a benign thyroid nodule (not recorded which). Some clones in this sample may be carry-over from other donors' samples. The CDR3 runs from the conserved cysteine through the conserved F or W. The D gene is left open where the match is weak. For some rows the clone size is stated as once, few or many, or as a class when expanded; others skip it.

v_call	clone_size	d_call	j_call	cdr3_aa	cdr3_nt
TRBV7-2	many	TRBD1	TRBJ1-2	CASSPQTGDYGYTF	TGTGCCAGCAGCCCGCAAACAGGGGACTATGGCTACACCTTC
TRBV11-2	NA	NA	TRBJ2-3	CASSSLPIVSASTDTQYF	TGTGCCAGCAGCTCCCTCCCAATTGTGTCTGCTAGCACAGATACGCAGTATTTT
TRBV13	NA	NA	TRBJ2-3	CASSYDWGTDTQYF	TGTGCCAGCAGCTACGATTGGGGCACAGATACGCAGTATTTT
TRBV28	few	TRBD1	TRBJ2-7	CASGTGGSSYEQYF	TGTGCCAGTGGGACAGGGGGGAGCTCCTACGAGCAGTACTTC
TRBV18	many	NA	TRBJ1-1	CASSPPGLMNTEAFF	TGTGCCAGCTCACCACCCGGGTTGATGAACACTGAAGCTTTCTTT
TRBV28	many	TRBD1	TRBJ1-1	CASSLEVGQGNEAFF	TGTGCCAGCAGTTTAGAGGTCGGACAGGGGAATGAAGCTTTCTTT
TRBV11-3	NA	TRBD1	TRBJ1-2	CASSPFGTGASGYTF	TGTGCCAGCAGCCCCTTCGGGACAGGGGCATCTGGCTACACCTTC
TRBV9	few	NA	TRBJ1-2	CASSKRGLNRGYTF	TGTGCCAGCAGCAAAAGGGGCTTAAACCGTGGCTACACCTTC
TRBV2	NA	NA	TRBJ1-3	CASKGDSGNTIYF	TGTGCCAGCAAAGGGGATTCTGGAAACACCATATATTTT
TRBV6-2/TRBV6-3	many	TRBD1	TRBJ2-5	CASTSYGTGGFETQYF	TGTGCCAGCACCTCTTATGGGACAGGGGGCTTTGAGACCCAGTACTTC
TRBV15	NA	TRBD2	TRBJ2-7	CATSAGLAGGDLLYEQYF	TGTGCCACCAGCGCGGGACTAGCGGGAGGGGACCTCCTCTACGAGCAGTACTTC
TRBV7-9	NA	TRBD1	TRBJ1-2	CASSHGTGGIYGYTF	TGTGCCAGCAGCCACGGAACAGGGGGCATCTATGGATACACCTTC
TRBV20-1	many	NA	TRBJ2-3	CSATGLSTDTQYF	TGCAGTGCTACGGGACTTTCCACAGATACGCAGTATTTT
TRBV5-5	many	NA	TRBJ2-5	CASSLVGETQYF	TGTGCCAGCAGCTTGGTTGGGGAGACCCAGTACTTC
TRBV20-1	NA	TRBD2	TRBJ2-7	CSADPSGGPYEKYF	TGCAGTGCTGATCCCAGCGGGGGACCCTACGAGAAGTACTTC
TRBV4-2	many	TRBD2	TRBJ2-2	CASSPPGGGRDTGELFF	TGTGCCAGCAGCCCCCCGGGGGGGGGGCGGGACACCGGGGAGCTGTTTTTT
TRBV4-1	many	TRBD1	TRBJ1-5	CASSQEEGAGQPQHF	TGCGCCAGCAGCCAAGAGGAGGGGGCAGGTCAGCCCCAGCATTTT
TRBV2	NA	TRBD1	TRBJ2-5	CASSGTGGKTQYF	TGTGCCAGCAGTGGGACAGGTGGAAAGACCCAGTACTTC